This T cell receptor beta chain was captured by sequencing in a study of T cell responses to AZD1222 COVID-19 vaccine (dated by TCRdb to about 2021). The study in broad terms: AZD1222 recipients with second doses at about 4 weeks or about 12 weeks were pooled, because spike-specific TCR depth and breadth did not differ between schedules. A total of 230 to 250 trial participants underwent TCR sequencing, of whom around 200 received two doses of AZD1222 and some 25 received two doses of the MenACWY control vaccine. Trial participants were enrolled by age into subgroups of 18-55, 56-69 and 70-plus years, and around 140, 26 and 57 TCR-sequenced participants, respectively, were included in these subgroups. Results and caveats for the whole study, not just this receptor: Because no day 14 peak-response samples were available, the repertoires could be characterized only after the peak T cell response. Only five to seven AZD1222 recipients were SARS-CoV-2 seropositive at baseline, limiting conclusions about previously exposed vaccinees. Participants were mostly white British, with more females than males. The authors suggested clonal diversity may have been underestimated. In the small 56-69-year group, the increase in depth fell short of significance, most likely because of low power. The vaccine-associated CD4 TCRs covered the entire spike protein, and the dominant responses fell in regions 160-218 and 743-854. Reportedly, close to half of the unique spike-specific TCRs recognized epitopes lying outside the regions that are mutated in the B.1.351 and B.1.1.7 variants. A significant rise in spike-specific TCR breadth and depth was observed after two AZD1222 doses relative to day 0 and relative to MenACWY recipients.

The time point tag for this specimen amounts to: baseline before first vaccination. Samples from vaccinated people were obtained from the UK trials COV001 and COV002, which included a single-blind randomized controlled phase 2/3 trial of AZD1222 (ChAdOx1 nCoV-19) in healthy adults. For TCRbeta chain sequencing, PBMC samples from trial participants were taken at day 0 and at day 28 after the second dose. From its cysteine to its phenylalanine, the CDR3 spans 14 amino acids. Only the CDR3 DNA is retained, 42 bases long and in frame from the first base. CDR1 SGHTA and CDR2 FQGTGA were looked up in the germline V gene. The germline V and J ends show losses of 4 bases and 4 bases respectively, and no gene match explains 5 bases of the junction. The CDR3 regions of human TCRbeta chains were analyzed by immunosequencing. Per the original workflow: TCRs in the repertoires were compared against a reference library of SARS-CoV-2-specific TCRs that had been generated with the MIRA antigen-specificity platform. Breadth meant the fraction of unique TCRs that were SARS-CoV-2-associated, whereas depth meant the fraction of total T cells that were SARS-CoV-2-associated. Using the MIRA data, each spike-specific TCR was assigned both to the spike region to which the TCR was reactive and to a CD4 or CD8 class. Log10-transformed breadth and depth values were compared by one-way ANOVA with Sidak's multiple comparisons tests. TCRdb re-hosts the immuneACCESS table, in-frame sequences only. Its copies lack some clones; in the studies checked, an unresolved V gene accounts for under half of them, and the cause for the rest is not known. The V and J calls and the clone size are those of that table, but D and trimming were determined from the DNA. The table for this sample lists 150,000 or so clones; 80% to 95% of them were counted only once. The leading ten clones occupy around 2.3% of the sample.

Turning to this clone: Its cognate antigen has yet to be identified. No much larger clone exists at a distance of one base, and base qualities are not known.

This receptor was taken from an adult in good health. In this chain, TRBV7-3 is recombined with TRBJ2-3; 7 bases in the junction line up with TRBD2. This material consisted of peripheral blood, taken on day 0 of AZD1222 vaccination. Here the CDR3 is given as CASSSGLVPDTQYF. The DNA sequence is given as TGTGCCAGCAGCTCCGGACTAGTCCCAGATACGCAGTATTTT.